These 26 T cell receptor beta chains were all obtained from the same sample, sequenced in a study of blood T cell repertoires in COVID-19. Only in-frame clones appear in the TCRdb table, and some are missing; sequencing was by immunoSEQ multiplex PCR. This table has more than 110,000 clones, over 75% appearing once. Sequencing input: PBMCs or T cells enriched from blood (not recorded which). These receptors all come from a woman aged 50 to 60 who had recovered from COVID-19.

The chain employs TRBV10-2 and TRBJ2-5; 9 bases agree with TRBD1. CDR1 WSHSY and CDR2 SAAADI come from the germline V gene. The CDR3 sequence is 16 residues long. The V segment lost 10 bases and the J segment 3 bases; nucleotides outside the gene matches: 15. CDR3 coding DNA: TGCGCCACCATGGGACGAACCGGGACAGGGAAAGAGACCCAGTACTTC. Its protein is CATMGRTGTGKETQYF.

The chain is built from TRBV2 and TRBJ2-3, with 7 bases fitting TRBD2. Germline trimming cut 6 bases from V and 7 bases from J; bases unmatched to any gene: 19. This CDR3 spans 17 amino acids. Germline V gene data show CDR1 as SNHLY and CDR2 as FYNNEI. This chain's CDR3 is CASSPPGTTFWANTQYF. The CDR3 DNA reads TGTGCCAGCAGCCCCCCCGGGACTACTTTCTGGGCGAATACGCAGTATTTT.

This clone has just a few counts. The V gene is TRBV5-6, the J gene TRBJ1-2, with 7 bases identical to TRBD1. CDR3 length: 13 residues. V lost 4 bases, J lost 4 bases, and 4 bases stayed unmatched. Germline V gives CDR1 SGHDT, CDR2 YYEEEE. The CDR3 DNA reads TGTGCCAGCAGCGCCGACAGGGTCTATGGCTACACCTTC. Its protein product is CASSADRVYGYTF.

The chain combines TRBV2 with TRBJ1-4; a weak D match, TRBD1 (6 bases). Between the trimmed V and J ends, which lost 6 bases and 2 bases, there was a span of 13 bases. The CDR3 is 15 residues long. Germline V gene lookup returns CDR1 SNHLY and CDR2 FYNNEI. The CDR3 nucleotides read TGTGCCAGCAGGAACAGGGTAGGGACTAATGAAAAACTGTTTTTT. It encodes CASRNRVGTNEKLFF.

This clone showed up just once. The chain recombines TRBV11-2 with TRBJ2-5, with 12 positions matching TRBD2. CDR3 size: 15 residues. V trimming: 4 bases; J trimming: 2 bases; junction bases outside the gene matches: 2. CDR1 and CDR2 from the germline V gene are SGHAT and FQNNGV. CDR3 amino acids: CASSSLAGGQETQYF. For the CDR3, the DNA is TGTGCCAGCAGCTCTCTAGCGGGAGGGCAAGAGACCCAGTACTTC.

This clone was seen a few times. This chain joins TRBV18 and TRBJ1-1; D possibly corresponds to TRBD1 (6 bases). The germline V gene has CDR1 KGHSH and CDR2 LQKENI. This CDR3 comprises 18 residues. V was trimmed by 5 bases and J by 2 bases, leaving 24 bases between them. CDR3 residues: CASSSGQFHPTTNTEAFF. CDR3 DNA sequence: TGTGCCAGCTCAAGCGGACAGTTCCACCCTACTACTAACACTGAAGCTTTCTTT.

The genes are TRBV2 and TRBJ1-1, with D possibly matching TRBD1 (5 bases). Germline loops: CDR1 SNHLY, CDR2 FYNNEI. Trimming took 4 bases from V and 5 from J, leaving 11 bases between them. The CDR3 is 13 residues long. The CDR3, as DNA: TGTGCCAGCAGTGTGTCAGGGAATACTGAAGCTTTCTTT. It encodes CASSVSGNTEAFF.

This rearrangement joins TRBV11-2 to TRBJ2-5; TRBD2 matches at 9 bases. This CDR3 is 15 amino acids long. Trimming at V came to 2 bases and at J to 7 bases, leaving 8 bases not matched to a gene. Germline V gene data show CDR1 as SGHAT and CDR2 as FQNNGV. The CDR3 region has the DNA TGTGCCAGCAGCTTAACCCCGACTAGCGGCGGGACCCAGTACTTC. Translated: CASSLTPTSGGTQYF.

The CDR3 reads CASSGSGGAYEQYF. The DNA for the CDR3 is TGCGCCAGCAGTGGATCAGGGGGCGCCTACGAGCAGTACTTC. The rearrangement uses TRBV5-1 and TRBJ2-7, with 8 bases that match TRBD1. Looked up from germline, CDR1 is SGHRS and CDR2 is YFSETQ. After removal of 5 bases from V and 2 bases from J, the junction contained 6 bases not matched to a gene. The CDR3 is 14 amino acids.

This chain uses TRBV6-5 with TRBJ1-5, with a weak D call TRBD1 (5 bases). CDR3 size: 15 residues. In germline, CDR1 is MNHEY, CDR2 SVGAGI. The V and J ends lost 5 bases and 3 bases respectively, with 14 bases between them. CDR3 amino acids: CASSLSRGNNQPQHF. CDR3 coding DNA: TGTGCCAGCAGTCTCTCTAGGGGTAACAATCAGCCCCAGCATTTT.

This clone appeared once. The chain is built from TRBV7-6 and TRBJ2-2; D is perhaps TRBD1 (5 bases). Trimming pared 1 base from V and 3 bases from J, leaving 9 bases between. The CDR3 runs to 15 residues. Germline lookup yields CDR1 SGHVS and CDR2 FNYEAQ. CDR3 coding DNA: TGTGCCAGCAGCTTAGTCGGCAGGGACACCGGGGAGCTGTTTTTT. Residues: CASSLVGRDTGELFF.

The gene calls are TRBV3-1 (or the pseudogene TRBV3-2) and TRBJ2-3, with TRBD2 identical over 7 bases. Per germline, CDR1 LGHDT and CDR2 YNNKEL (reference sequence). This CDR3 is 15 amino acids long. J lost 4 bases, V lost 1 base, and 5 bases had no gene match. CDR3 DNA sequence: TGTGCCAGCAGCCAAGCTACACTAGCGTCAGATACGCAGTATTTT. Translating it yields CASSQATLASDTQYF.

This clone occurred once. The genes are TRBV6-5 and TRBJ2-5; 8 nucleotides match TRBD1. This CDR3 region has 12 residues. From germline, CDR1 is MNHEY and CDR2 SVGAGI. V shed 7 bases, J shed 5 bases, and the junction held 3 bases outside the gene matches. CDR3 sequence: CASTWDRETQYF. As DNA, the CDR3 is TGTGCCAGCACTTGGGACAGGGAGACCCAGTACTTC.

The chain couples TRBV5-1 to TRBJ1-2, with 8 bases fitting TRBD1. The CDR3 is 17 residues long. The trim removed 4 bases at V and 0 bases at J, leaving 11 bases unmatched. Germline CDR1 and CDR2: SGHRS and YFSETQ. Here the CDR3 reads CASSPGQGGLTNYGYTF. CDR3 bases: TGCGCCAGCAGCCCCGGACAGGGTGGGCTTACTAACTATGGCTACACCTTC.

The chain links TRBV5-6 to TRBJ1-4, with a weak D call TRBD1 (6 bases). Germline values: CDR1 SGHDT, CDR2 YYEEEE. Trimming removed 6 bases at V and 8 bases at J, with 17 bases between. The CDR3 extends over 14 amino acids. The DNA for the CDR3 is TGTGCCAGCACCGTACAGGGAGTTTGGGAAAAACTGTTTTTT. It codes for CASTVQGVWEKLFF.

The gene calls are TRBV5-1 and TRBJ1-1; tentative D call: TRBD1 (6 bases). The CDR3 loop spans 15 amino acids. Trimming took 0 bases from V and 1 from J, leaving 10 bases between them. CDR1 SGHRS and CDR2 YFSETQ come from the germline V gene. The CDR3 region is CASSLAGQSNTEAFF. DNA of the CDR3: TGCGCCAGCAGCTTGGCCGGACAGTCGAACACTGAAGCTTTCTTT.

The chain uses TRBV6-6 and TRBJ2-1; tentative D call: TRBD1 (6 bases). Germline V lookup: CDR1 MNHNY, CDR2 SVGAGI (reference sequence). This CDR3 is built from 15 residues. V lost 3 bases to trimming and J lost 4 bases, with 13 bases between them. The chain's CDR3 is CASSYRQDVYNEQFF. The CDR3 region has the DNA TGTGCCAGCAGTTATAGACAGGACGTATACAATGAGCAGTTCTTC.

This rearrangement joins TRBV3-1 (or the pseudogene TRBV3-2) to TRBJ1-5; the D is unclear. CDR1 and CDR2 from the germline V gene are LGHDT and YNNKEL (reference sequence). The CDR3 loop spans 12 amino acids. With 1 base removed from V and 9 bases from J, the gap between germline ends came to 7 bases. Here the CDR3 DNA reads TGTGCCAGCAGCCAAGCAGGTTGGCCCCAGCATTTT. It codes for CASSQAGWPQHF.

This clone was found a few times. The chain carries TRBV19 and TRBJ2-5; a weak D match, TRBD2 (6 bases). V lost 2 bases and J lost 4, with 11 bases in between. The CDR3 consists of 14 residues. Germline V gene sequence: CDR1 LNHDA, CDR2 SQIVND (reference sequence). The CDR3 sequence is CASSISGPRETQYF. DNA of the CDR3: TGTGCCAGTAGTATAAGCGGGCCCCGAGAGACCCAGTACTTC. The full variable domain, its missing parts supplied by reference TRBV19 and TRBJ2-5, is DGGITQSPKYLFRKEGQNVTLSCEQNLNHDAMYWYRQDPGQGLRLIYYSQIVNDFQKGDIAEGYSVSREKKESFPLTVTSAQKNPTAFYLCASSISGPRETQYFGPGTRLLVL.

This chain uses TRBV19 with TRBJ1-5; D may be TRBD1 (5 bases). The germline gives CDR1 LNHDA, CDR2 SQIVND (reference sequence). Trimming removed 3 bases from V and 2 bases from J, with 11 bases in between. The CDR3 is made up of 15 amino acids. The CDR3 reads CASSILQGGNQPQHF. DNA of the CDR3: TGTGCCAGTAGTATTCTTCAGGGCGGCAATCAGCCCCAGCATTTT.

The V call is TRBV4-1, the J call TRBJ2-1, with unresolved D. Trimming left V 1 base short and J 9 bases short, with 10 bases between. Germline V gives CDR1 MGHRA, CDR2 YSYEKL. The CDR3 is 13 amino acids. The CDR3 DNA is TGCGCCAGCAGCCAAGTCGTCGGGTTTGAGCAGTTCTTC. It is translated as CASSQVVGFEQFF.

The rearrangement links TRBV15 to TRBJ1-4; 9 bases align to TRBD1. The CDR3 covers 15 residues. The germline CDR1 and CDR2 sequences are LNHNV and YYDKDF (reference sequence). V shed 1 base, J shed 6 bases, and the junction held 3 bases outside the gene matches. The CDR3 sequence is CATSRGGTGYEKLFF. Written as DNA, the CDR3 is TGTGCCACCAGCAGAGGGGGGACAGGGTATGAAAAACTGTTTTTT.

This rearrangement joins TRBV5-1 to TRBJ2-1; D may be TRBD1 (6 bases). V was clipped by 4 bases and J by 1 base, with 15 bases between them. Germline V gives CDR1 SGHRS, CDR2 YFSETQ. The CDR3 sequence is 16 residues long. The CDR3 loop is CASSPKVGQSYNEQFF. As DNA, the CDR3 is TGCGCCAGCAGCCCGAAGGTAGGACAGTCCTACAATGAGCAGTTCTTC.

Comment on this clone: The sample contains more than one DNA sequence encoding this CDR3. The genes are TRBV6-5 and TRBJ1-4, with D possibly matching TRBD1 (5 bases). This CDR3 is built from 14 residues. V gave up 6 bases and J gave up 5 bases, with 13 bases separating them. Germline V gene data show CDR1 as MNHEY and CDR2 as SVGAGI. The CDR3 loop is CASRTGGANEKLFF. In DNA form, the CDR3 reads TGTGCCAGCAGAACCGGCGGGGCCAATGAAAAACTGTTTTTT.

The V and J genes are TRBV19 and TRBJ2-3; TRBD2 matches at 9 bases. This CDR3 comprises 17 residues. The germline CDR1 and CDR2 sequences are LNHDA and SQIVND (reference sequence). J gave up 1 base and V 4 bases, and 9 bases lay outside the gene matches. In nucleotides, the CDR3 is TGTGCCAGTAGTAGGTTAGCGGGAGAAGGAGGCACAGATACGCAGTATTTT. Translating it yields CASSRLAGEGGTDTQYF.

The gene calls are TRBV5-6 and TRBJ2-2; tentative D call: TRBD1 (5 bases). Germline V CDR1 and CDR2: SGHDT, YYEEEE. V was shortened by 5 bases and J by 1 base, with 12 bases between the two germline ends. The CDR3 loop spans 15 amino acids. CDR3 in DNA: TGTGCCAGCAGTGACCTGGACAAGAACACCGGGGAGCTGTTTTTT. Its protein is CASSDLDKNTGELFF. The variable domain in full, with the rest retrieved from reference TRBV5-6 and TRBJ2-2, is DAGVTQSPTHLIKTRGQQVTLRCSPKSGHDTVSWYQQALGQGPQFIFQYYEEEERQRGNFPDRFSGHQFPNYSSELNVNALLLGDSALYLCASSDLDKNTGELFFGEGSRLTVL.